These 21 T cell receptor beta chains share one sample of origin, sequenced in a study of blood T cell repertoires in COVID-19. The assay was immunoSEQ multiplex PCR, and TCRdb's table has in-frame clones only and misses some. The sample holds about 87,000 clones, about 82% seen once. Sequencing input: peripheral blood. The receptors derive from a human donor in a cohort sampled during active COVID-19.

This clone was seen a single time. The V call is TRBV19, the J call TRBJ1-2; 7 nucleotides align to TRBD1. The ends lost 6 bases at V and 3 bases at J; junction bases unmatched: 1. The CDR3 covers 12 residues. Germline V gene data show CDR1 as LNHDA and CDR2 as SQIVND (reference sequence). CDR3 residues: CASSDRDYGYTF. DNA for the CDR3: TGTGCCAGTAGCGACAGGGACTATGGCTACACCTTC.

As DNA, the CDR3 is TGTGCCAGCAGCTTAGCACCATACTACAATGAGCAGTTCTTC. Amino acid sequence: CASSLAPYYNEQFF. V is TRBV5-6 and J is TRBJ2-1; no reliable D call. Germline lookup yields CDR1 SGHDT and CDR2 YYEEEE. Trimming took 2 bases from V and 3 from J, leaving 9 bases between them. CDR3 length: 14 residues.

The rearrangement uses TRBV10-2 and TRBJ2-1, with a tentative D call TRBD2 (6 bases). The CDR3 totals 15 residues. Germline V CDR1 and CDR2: WSHSY, SAAADI. The V end was cut by 8 bases, the J end by 6 bases, with 20 bases between. The chain's CDR3 is CASHDGGRGTNEQFF. For the CDR3, the DNA is TGCGCCAGCCACGATGGGGGGAGAGGGACCAATGAGCAGTTCTTC.

The chain employs TRBV6-5 and TRBJ2-1, with TRBD2 as a possible D gene (6 bases). The germline V and J ends were trimmed by 4 bases and 0 bases, with 7 bases remaining between them. Per the germline V gene, CDR1 is MNHEY and CDR2 is SVGAGI. CDR3 size: 14 residues. The CDR3 DNA is TGTGCCAGCAGTTTAGCGGCCTCCTACAATGAGCAGTTCTTC. Its translation: CASSLAASYNEQFF.

V is TRBV19 and J is TRBJ2-7, with 7 bases matching TRBD2. The CDR3 spans 14 residues. Germline lookup yields CDR1 LNHDA and CDR2 SQIVND (reference sequence). After removal of 3 bases from V and 4 bases from J, the junction contained 6 bases not matched to a gene. The CDR3 is CASSIWAGEYEQYF. The CDR3 coding sequence is TGTGCCAGTAGTATCTGGGCGGGGGAATACGAGCAGTACTTC.

The genes are TRBV6-5 and TRBJ2-5, with D tentatively TRBD2 (6 bases). V was pared by 2 bases and J by 1 base, with 8 bases between. From germline, CDR1 is MNHEY and CDR2 SVGAGI. This CDR3 contains 14 residues. The CDR3 coding sequence is TGTGCCAGCAGTTACGCGGGACTCCAAGAGACCCAGTACTTC. Protein product: CASSYAGLQETQYF.

V usage is TRBV5-6 and J usage is TRBJ2-7, with D perhaps TRBD1 (6 bases). Trimming took 4 bases from V and 5 from J, leaving 13 bases between them. This CDR3 contains 13 residues. Germline CDR1 reads SGHDT; CDR2 reads YYEEEE. CDR3 DNA sequence: TGTGCCAGCAGCAAACAGGGTTTCGACGAGCAGTACTTC. It specifies CASSKQGFDEQYF.

This chain connects TRBV9 to TRBJ2-1, with a weak D call TRBD1 (5 bases). The CDR3 runs 15 residues. Deletions cut 0 bases from V and 8 bases from J, with 15 bases between. In germline, CDR1 is SGDLS, CDR2 YYNGEE. The chain's CDR3 is CASSVDAGLSYEQFF. As DNA, the CDR3 is TGTGCCAGCAGCGTAGATGCAGGGCTGAGTTATGAGCAGTTCTTC.

This clone came up a few times. This sequence joins TRBV5-6 and TRBJ1-5; D may be TRBD1 (5 bases). This CDR3 comprises 15 residues. V dropped 0 bases and J dropped 5 bases, with 12 bases sitting between them. The germline CDR1 and CDR2 sequences are SGHDT and YYEEEE. The CDR3 bases are TGTGCCAGCAGCTTGGCTCTTGGAGGGGATCAGCCCCAGCATTTT. Translating it yields CASSLALGGDQPQHF.

The chain couples TRBV5-1 to TRBJ1-3; D not certain. Germline values: CDR1 SGHRS, CDR2 YFSETQ. The CDR3 sequence is 16 residues long. V dropped 2 bases and J dropped 0 bases, with 12 bases sitting between them. CDR3 in DNA: TGCGCCAGCAGCTTAGCGGGCAGGAGCTCTGGAAACACCATATATTTT. The encoded protein is CASSLAGRSSGNTIYF.

This clone was found once. The chain couples TRBV9 to TRBJ1-2; TRBD1 agrees at 8 bases. Germline V gene lookup returns CDR1 SGDLS and CDR2 YYNGEE. J gave up 6 bases and V 3 bases, and 1 base lay outside the gene matches. The CDR3 has 12 residues. The CDR3 region is CASSGTGNGYTF. CDR3 nucleotide sequence: TGTGCCAGCAGCGGGACAGGGAATGGCTACACCTTC. Together with reference TRBV9 and TRBJ1-2, the CDR3 gives the full variable domain: DSGVTQTPKHLITATGQRVTLRCSPRSGDLSVYWYQQSLDQGLQFLIQYYNGEERAKGNILERFSAQQFPDLHSELNLSSLELGDSALYFCASSGTGNGYTFGSGTRLTVV.

This clone was observed a handful of times. The chain recombines TRBV27 with TRBJ2-7; D is possibly TRBD2 (5 bases). Germline V gene data show CDR1 as MNHEY and CDR2 as SMNVEV (reference sequence). The V end lost 2 bases, the J end lost 3 bases, and 14 bases lay between the germline ends. This CDR3 has 15 amino acids. The CDR3 region is CASSLKTPGSYEQYF. The CDR3 DNA follows: TGTGCCAGCAGTTTAAAGACACCGGGAAGCTACGAGCAGTACTTC.

The chain uses TRBV12-3 or TRBV12-4 and TRBJ1-2, with 9 nucleotides matching TRBD1. The junction had 7 bases not matched to a gene; V was cut back by 6 bases and J by 8 bases. The CDR3 spans 13 residues. The CDR3 loop reads CASSQGTGRGYTF. Here the CDR3 DNA reads TGTGCCAGCAGCCAGGGGACAGGGAGAGGCTACACCTTC.

The chain combines TRBV2 with TRBJ2-3; 7 bases map to TRBD1. The germline V gene has CDR1 SNHLY and CDR2 FYNNEI. This CDR3 comprises 15 residues. Germline trimming cut 3 bases from V and 3 bases from J; bases unmatched to any gene: 6. The chain's CDR3 is CASSDRGGGTDTQYF. In DNA form, the CDR3 reads TGTGCCAGCAGTGATCGAGGGGGCGGAACAGATACGCAGTATTTT.

The V gene is TRBV5-4, the J gene TRBJ1-2; 7 nucleotides align to TRBD1. J lost 5 bases, V lost 1 base, and 5 bases had no gene match. The CDR3 covers 14 residues. Per germline, CDR1 SGHNT and CDR2 YYREEE (reference sequence). The CDR3 DNA reads TGTGCCAGCAGCTTGCCAAGGGGGCCTTATGGCTACACCTTC. Its translation: CASSLPRGPYGYTF.

The rearrangement uses TRBV10-3 and TRBJ2-7; 11 bases line up with TRBD1. V lost 6 bases and J lost 5; bases outside the gene matches: 3. CDR3 length: 13 amino acids. The V gene's germline CDR1 is ENHRY and CDR2 SYGVKD. In DNA form, the CDR3 reads TGTGCCATCAGCCAGGACAGGGGGCACGAGCAGTACTTC. Translating it yields CAISQDRGHEQYF.

The chain carries TRBV4-3 and TRBJ1-4; D possibly corresponds to TRBD1 (5 bases). The CDR3 has 16 amino acids. Germline lookup yields CDR1 LGHNA and CDR2 YSLEER. Trimming took off 0 bases at V and 4 bases at J, with 12 bases between the two ends. This CDR3 reads CASSQDAGVINEKLFF. CDR3 DNA: TGCGCCAGCAGCCAAGATGCGGGGGTGATTAATGAAAAACTGTTTTTT.

The chain employs TRBV28 and TRBJ1-2; the D is unclear. Germline V gene data show CDR1 as MDHEN and CDR2 as SYDVKM. The CDR3 loop spans 12 amino acids. V was cut by 9 bases and J by 4 bases, with 12 bases left in between. The CDR3 loop is CASNPGGYGYTF. CDR3 DNA: TGTGCCAGTAACCCTGGAGGCTATGGCTACACCTTC.

The chain joins TRBV28 to TRBJ2-5; D gene unclear. The CDR3 loop spans 13 amino acids. V dropped 2 bases and J dropped 6 bases, with 10 bases sitting between them. Germline CDR1 is MDHEN and CDR2 is SYDVKM. CDR3 nucleotides: TGTGCCAGCAGTTTAGTGACACCCAAGACCCAGTACTTC. Encoded protein: CASSLVTPKTQYF.

This clone was seen a few times. This sequence joins TRBV11-3 and TRBJ2-3; 8 nucleotides match TRBD2. Germline loops: CDR1 SGHNT, CDR2 YENEEA. V was clipped by 5 bases and J by 4 bases; unmatched bases: 5. The CDR3 sequence is 14 residues long. CDR3 sequence reads: CASSTELAADTQYF. The DNA for the CDR3 is TGTGCCAGCAGCACCGAACTAGCGGCAGATACGCAGTATTTT.

This clone was detected once. The chain carries TRBV6-1 and TRBJ2-7; D is perhaps TRBD1 (6 bases). The V gene's germline CDR1 is MNHNS and CDR2 SASEGT. CDR3 length: 13 residues. V lost 2 bases and J 5 bases, leaving 10 bases between the germline ends. In nucleotides, the CDR3 is TGTGCCAGCAGTGAAATAGGGGGAAACGAGCAGTACTTC. Translating it yields CASSEIGGNEQYF.